This T cell receptor beta chain was observed in a study of cytomegalovirus exposure and HLA in healthy donors. General study findings and limits: Among TCR beta chains of equal frequency, HLA-associated ones were more clonally expanded in a later analysis. Later analysis associated a missense DCLRE1C variant with TCR beta V- and J-gene trimming. Later on, analysis showed that most CMV-associated TCR beta chains appeared to be HLA-restricted. Available immune exposure information was restricted to CMV serostatus only.

V was pared by 2 bases and J by 1 base, with 10 bases between. CDR3 size: 15 residues. Germline V lookup: CDR1 SGHNT, CDR2 YYREEE (reference sequence). It was with 60 Vbeta and 13 Jbeta primers that the PCR ran. Libraries were prepared by immunoSEQ multiplex PCR; TCRdb keeps only in-frame clonotypes and omits some of them. The top ten clones hold about 2.6% of a sample with 150,000 to 200,000 clones, 60% to 80% of them seen once. On this clone: Its target is unknown.

The origin of this receptor is a woman between 40 and 55 years old in good health and CMV-seropositive. This sequence joins TRBV5-4 and TRBJ2-4; maybe TRBD1 (5 bases). Sequenced input: PBMCs. The CDR3 is CASSFQGTAKNIQYF. CDR3 nucleotide sequence: TGTGCCAGCAGCTTCCAGGGAACGGCCAAAAACATTCAGTACTTC.